This T cell receptor beta chain was sequenced in a study of prognosis after radiotherapy for stage I lung cancer. It was by two-round multiplex PCR that TCR beta CDR3 was amplified from genomic DNA. Amplification in first-round PCR relied on primers specific to each TRBV and TRBJ gene. Universal primers featured in the second PCR round. TCRdb recomputed calls from the multiplex PCR reads with MiXCR, one row per CDR3 protein. The sample has more than 13,000 distinct CDR3 sequences, about 32% seen once; the top ten hold roughly 13%. As for this clonotype: The likely explanation is a read error, given a far larger clone one base away.

The germline V gene encodes CDR1 MRHNA and CDR2 SNTAGT. This CDR3 has 13 amino acids. V dropped 7 bases and J dropped 5 bases, with 14 bases sitting between them. This chain uses TRBV6-4 with TRBJ1-2; D possibly corresponds to TRBD1 (6 bases). This receptor was obtained from a donor over 45 with non-small cell lung cancer. This material consisted of PBMCs, taken before or after stereotactic body radiation therapy (not recorded which). CDR3 sequence (DNA): TGTGCCAGCACCACCCCAGGGGCTTATGGCTACACCTTC. The encoded protein is CASTTPGAYGYTF.